Shown below are 32 T cell receptor beta chains from a single sample sequenced in a study of beta chain features in type 1 diabetes. The investigators reverse transcribed all of the isolated RNA, so they sequenced expressed TCRB transcripts. Some clones are missing from TCRdb's copy, which holds only in-frame ones; the method was immunoSEQ multiplex PCR. Among roughly 60,000 clones listed, about 55% were seen once. The sequenced material came from Tregs from blood. The receptors originated from a woman between 18 and 29 years old in good health.

This rearrangement joins TRBV2 to TRBJ2-2; tentatively, D is TRBD1 (6 bases). V was shortened by 2 bases and J by 4 bases, with 11 bases between the two germline ends. Germline V CDR1 and CDR2: SNHLY, FYNNEI. This CDR3 contains 15 residues. As DNA, the CDR3 is TGTGCCAGCAGTGAATACAGGGTGGGCACCGGGGAGCTGTTTTTT. Translating gives CASSEYRVGTGELFF.

The V gene is TRBV23-1, the J gene TRBJ2-3; 10 bases agree with TRBD1. TRBV23-1 is labeled an ORF, and its function is uncertain. V gave up 1 base and J gave up 4 bases; unmatched junction bases: 8. The CDR3 has 17 amino acids. CDR3 DNA sequence: TGCGCCAGCAGTCAATTCCGACAGGGGGCCACTGCAGATACGCAGTATTTT. Amino acid sequence: CASSQFRQGATADTQYF.

This clone was picked up one time. The chain couples TRBV6-5 to TRBJ1-2, with 10 bases fitting TRBD1. Germline V lookup: CDR1 MNHEY, CDR2 SVGAGI. The CDR3 extends over 15 amino acids. The V gene end was trimmed by 0 bases and the J gene end by 8 bases; junction bases not matched to a gene: 6. Here the CDR3 reads CASSYSGTGVGGYTF. The DNA of the CDR3 is TGTGCCAGCAGTTACTCAGGGACAGGGGTAGGAGGCTACACCTTC.

J is TRBJ1-1 and V is TRBV25-1, with unresolved D. The CDR3 extends over 13 amino acids. Germline CDR1 MGHDK, CDR2 SYGVNS. Trimming shortened V by 4 bases and J by 1 base, and 7 bases separated the two germline ends. DNA for the CDR3: TGTGCCAGCAGTGGGGCCACGAACACTGAAGCTTTCTTT. Translation: CASSGATNTEAFF.

The genes are TRBV29-1 and TRBJ1-4; 9 bases agree with TRBD1. CDR1 and CDR2 from the germline V gene are SQVTM and ANQGSEA. V lost 6 bases to trimming and J lost 8 bases; unmatched junction nucleotides: 7. This CDR3 has 13 residues. The CDR3: CSVKQGAREKLFF. Here the CDR3 DNA reads TGCAGCGTAAAACAGGGGGCCAGGGAAAAACTGTTTTTT.

CDR3 sequence (DNA): TGCGCCAGCAGCCCGGGGAGTACGGATGAGCAGTTCTTC. Its translation is CASSPGSTDEQFF. The rearrangement uses TRBV5-1 and TRBJ2-1; maybe TRBD2 (5 bases). Trimming took off 4 bases at V and 8 bases at J, with 13 bases between the two ends. The CDR3 contains 13 residues. Germline CDR1 is SGHRS and CDR2 is YFSETQ.

A remark on this clone: Its ends do not fully match the called genes, so a read error is possible. The V gene is TRBV7-7, the J gene TRBJ2-1; D is undetermined. The CDR3 runs to 12 residues. Germline CDR1 reads SSHAT; CDR2 reads FNYEAQ (reference sequence). The DNA of the CDR3 is TGTGCTAGCAGCCCTAGGTCCGGTGAGCAGTTCTTC. Translated: CASSPRSGEQFF.

This clone was counted between two and nine times. CDR3 nucleotide sequence: TGTGCCAGCAGCAGCGGAGAGACCCAGTACTTC. Protein sequence: CASSSGETQYF. This chain connects TRBV9 to TRBJ2-5; D possibly corresponds to TRBD2 (5 bases). The germline V gene encodes CDR1 SGDLS and CDR2 YYNGEE. The V gene lost 4 bases and the J gene lost 4 bases, with 5 bases spanning the gap. The CDR3 length is 11 residues.

The chain carries TRBV6-5 and TRBJ2-7; D is perhaps TRBD1 (6 bases). Germline V gene data show CDR1 as MNHEY and CDR2 as SVGAGI. Trimming removed 5 bases at V and 3 bases at J, with 11 bases between. CDR3 size: 13 residues. The CDR3 DNA follows: TGTGCCAGCAGTACAGGGACCTACTACGAGCAGTACTTC. Its translation is CASSTGTYYEQYF.

The chain uses TRBV7-9 and TRBJ1-1, with 7 bases identical to TRBD1. V dropped 4 bases and J dropped 12; count of bases not matched to a gene: 8. The CDR3 extends over 12 amino acids. CDR1 and CDR2 from the germline V gene are SEHNR and FQNEAQ (reference sequence). The CDR3 protein is CASSWLQGQSFF. In DNA, the CDR3 is TGTGCCAGCAGCTGGTTACAGGGGCAGTCTTTCTTT.

The genes are TRBV5-8 and TRBJ2-1; 8 bases align to TRBD2. Trimming removed 4 bases from V and 5 bases from J; junction bases left unmatched: 8. The CDR3 is 15 residues long. Germline V gene lookup returns CDR1 SGHTS and CDR2 YDEGEE. The CDR3 reads CASSDRGTRHNEQFF. The CDR3 bases are TGTGCCAGCAGCGACCGTGGGACTAGGCACAATGAGCAGTTCTTC. The variable domain in full, completed from reference TRBV5-8 and TRBJ2-1, reads EAGVTQSPTHLIKTRGQQATLRCSPISGHTSVYWYQQALGLGLQFLLWYDEGEERNRGNFPPRFSGRQFPNYSSELNVNALELEDSALYLCASSDRGTRHNEQFFGPGTRLTVL.

This chain connects TRBV10-3 to TRBJ2-7, with TRBD1 matching 11 bases. The CDR3 loop spans 15 amino acids. Unmatched junction bases numbered 5, after V lost 6 bases and J lost 1 base. In germline, CDR1 is ENHRY, CDR2 SYGVKD. In nucleotides, the CDR3 is TGTGCCATCAGAACCGGGACAGGGGGTTCCTACGAGCAGTACTTC. Its protein is CAIRTGTGGSYEQYF.

The V and J genes are TRBV7-9 and TRBJ1-1; D is unclear. CDR3 length: 15 amino acids. Germline CDR1 SEHNR, CDR2 FQNEAQ (reference sequence). Trimming pared 1 base from V and 8 bases from J, leaving 17 bases between. The CDR3 protein is CASSLELFGRPEAFF. CDR3 nucleotide sequence: TGTGCCAGCAGCTTAGAATTGTTCGGGAGGCCCGAAGCTTTCTTT.

This chain links TRBV6-6 with TRBJ1-2, with 10 bases that match TRBD1. The junction had 2 bases not matched to a gene; V was cut back by 2 bases and J by 2 bases. CDR1 MNHNY and CDR2 SVGAGI come from the germline V gene (reference sequence). This CDR3 is built from 15 residues. The CDR3 here is CASSYPGQGNYGYTF. The CDR3 DNA sequence: TGTGCCAGCAGTTACCCGGGACAGGGGAACTATGGCTACACCTTC.

V and J are TRBV27 and TRBJ2-5; 12 bases align to TRBD2. Looked up from germline, CDR1 is MNHEY and CDR2 is SMNVEV (reference sequence). The CDR3 has 19 amino acids. V lost 5 bases, J lost 5 bases, and 18 bases stayed unmatched. The CDR3 here is CASSNLRLAGELSRETQYF. The CDR3 DNA reads TGTGCCAGCAGTAACTTAAGACTAGCGGGAGAGCTCAGTAGGGAGACCCAGTACTTC.

This chain uses TRBV30 with TRBJ1-1; tentative D call: TRBD1 (6 bases). This CDR3 spans 11 amino acids. V lost 4 bases, J lost 3 bases, and 6 bases lay in between. Germline CDR1 is GTSNPN and CDR2 is SVGIG (reference sequence). CDR3: CAWKGDTEAFF. The CDR3 DNA reads as TGTGCCTGGAAGGGGGACACTGAAGCTTTCTTT.

The CDR3 nucleotides read TGCGCCAGCAGCGTCCTCCGGGACAGCTACCAGAAAGGGACCCAGTACTTC. This translates into CASSVLRDSYQKGTQYF. J is TRBJ2-5 and V is TRBV5-1, with TRBD1 identical over 7 bases. CDR3 length equals 17 residues. Trimming took 4 bases from V and 7 from J; bases not matched to a gene: 19. Germline V CDR1 and CDR2: SGHRS, YFSETQ.

The V gene is TRBV29-1, the J gene TRBJ1-1; no definite D call. The length of the CDR3 is 11 residues. Trimming pared 5 bases from V and 2 bases from J, leaving 6 bases between. The germline V gene encodes CDR1 SQVTM and CDR2 ANQGSEA. The CDR3 nucleotides read TGCAGCGTTACGGGAAACACTGAAGCTTTCTTT. Protein product: CSVTGNTEAFF.

The chain uses TRBV7-9 and TRBJ2-5, with a possible D match to TRBD2 (5 bases). Trimming stripped 5 bases from V and 5 bases from J, with 9 bases between. CDR1 and CDR2 from the germline V gene are SEHNR and FQNEAQ (reference sequence). The CDR3 consists of 12 residues. CDR3 protein: CASSPRGETQYF. The CDR3 nucleotides read TGTGCCAGCAGCCCCCGAGGGGAGACCCAGTACTTC.

The chain uses TRBV5-1 and TRBJ2-7, with D possibly matching TRBD1 (5 bases). V dropped 0 bases and J dropped 2 bases, with 12 bases sitting between them. The CDR3 length is 15 residues. CDR1 is SGHRS, CDR2 YFSETQ, per germline. The CDR3 here is CASSLERGPPYEQYF. The CDR3 bases are TGCGCCAGCAGCTTGGAAAGGGGTCCCCCCTACGAGCAGTACTTC.

In its sample, this clone was seen a few times. This chain uses TRBV5-1 with TRBJ2-3; 12 bases fit TRBD2. V was pared by 2 bases and J by 2 bases, with 9 bases of the junction left unmatched. CDR1 and CDR2 from the germline V gene are SGHRS and YFSETQ. The CDR3 covers 18 residues. The chain's CDR3 is CASSLNPSGGEFTDTQYF. In nucleotides, the CDR3 is TGCGCCAGCAGCTTAAATCCTAGCGGGGGGGAATTCACAGATACGCAGTATTTT.

The CDR3 protein is CANRRDRGLYGYTF. As DNA, the CDR3 is TGTGCCAACAGACGGGACAGGGGGCTGTATGGCTACACCTTC. The chain is built from TRBV19 and TRBJ1-2; TRBD1 matches 12 bases. The CDR3 runs to 14 residues. The V segment lost 10 bases and the J segment 5 bases; nucleotides outside the gene matches: 8. Per germline, CDR1 LNHDA and CDR2 SQIVND (reference sequence).

The rearrangement uses TRBV9 and TRBJ2-5; possibly TRBD2 for D (5 bases). Trimming pared 0 bases from V and 4 bases from J, leaving 13 bases between. The V gene's germline CDR1 is SGDLS and CDR2 YYNGEE. This CDR3 is built from 15 residues. CDR3 bases: TGTGCCAGCAGCGTAGCTCCAGGCCGGGGAGAGACCCAGTACTTC. This sequence encodes CASSVAPGRGETQYF.

There are a few counts of this clone. The genes are TRBV7-2 and TRBJ2-1; 10 bases fit TRBD2. Trimming removed 7 bases from V and 7 bases from J; junction bases left unmatched: 13. CDR1 and CDR2 from the germline V gene are SGHTA and FQGNSA. The CDR3 spans 16 residues. The CDR3 sequence is CASTQTLAGAGNEQFF. The CDR3 DNA reads as TGTGCCAGCACCCAGACCCTAGCGGGGGCAGGGAATGAGCAGTTCTTC.

The chain uses TRBV6-1 and TRBJ2-7; D is perhaps TRBD2 (5 bases). This CDR3 has 13 amino acids. Germline V gene sequence: CDR1 MNHNS, CDR2 SASEGT. V was shortened by 6 bases and J by 2 bases, with 11 bases between the two germline ends. The CDR3 protein is CASRGLTTYEQYF. The CDR3 DNA reads as TGTGCCAGCAGAGGACTGACGACCTACGAGCAGTACTTC.

This clone was counted only a few times. The chain has TRBV5-1 and TRBJ2-5, with TRBD1 as a possible D gene (5 bases). The CDR3 extends over 15 amino acids. V was cut by 4 bases and J by 3 bases, with 16 bases left in between. Germline values: CDR1 SGHRS, CDR2 YFSETQ. CDR3 nucleotides: TGCGCCAGCAGCCCGGTAACAGGTTTGGAAGAGACCCAGTACTTC. This sequence encodes CASSPVTGLEETQYF. Full variable domain (missing parts from reference TRBV5-1 and TRBJ2-5): KAGVTQTPRYLIKTRGQQVTLSCSPISGHRSVSWYQQTPGQGLQFLFEYFSETQRNKGNFPGRFSGRQFSNSRSEMNVSTLELGDSALYLCASSPVTGLEETQYFGPGTRLLVL.

This clone occurred a few times. V and J are TRBV4-3 and TRBJ1-2; D call uncertain. CDR3 length: 15 amino acids. The germline V gene encodes CDR1 LGHNA and CDR2 YSLEER. Trimming pared 1 base from V and 8 bases from J, leaving 17 bases between. CDR3 coding DNA: TGCGCCAGCAGCCAAGGCAGGCCGACCACACGGGGCTACACCTTC. Its protein product is CASSQGRPTTRGYTF.

This clone was detected a few times. The chain uses TRBV7-9 and TRBJ1-3, with no clear D. This CDR3 spans 14 amino acids. The germline V gene has CDR1 SEHNR and CDR2 FQNEAQ (reference sequence). Trimming shortened V by 5 bases and J by 4 bases, and 12 bases separated the two germline ends. The CDR3, as DNA: TGTGCCAGCAGCGTACCCCCGCGAGGAAACACCATATATTTT. Translation: CASSVPPRGNTIYF.

The chain employs TRBV5-4 and TRBJ2-7, with TRBD1 matching over 10 bases. The V and J ends lost 3 bases and 2 bases, in that order; junction bases with no gene match: 11. The germline CDR1 and CDR2 sequences are SGHNT and YYREEE (reference sequence). The CDR3 extends over 17 amino acids. The CDR3 nucleotides are TGTGCCAGCAGCTCGGCCCGGGACAGGGGTCGGACCTACGAGCAGTACTTC. Its protein is CASSSARDRGRTYEQYF.

CDR3 sequence (DNA): TGCGCCAGCAGCCAAGAATGGGCAGGGGAAACCTATAATTCACCCCTCCACTTT. Its protein product is CASSQEWAGETYNSPLHF. The chain recombines TRBV4-1 with TRBJ1-6, with D tentatively TRBD1 (6 bases). Germline CDR1 is MGHRA and CDR2 is YSYEKL. The CDR3 contains 18 residues. The V end was cut by 0 bases, the J end by 2 bases, with 14 bases between.

This clone was recorded only once. J is TRBJ2-1 and V is TRBV7-3; D not resolved. The germline CDR1 and CDR2 sequences are SGHTA and FQGTGA. The CDR3 runs 14 residues. V was pared by 1 base and J by 5 bases, with 9 bases between. As DNA, the CDR3 is TGTGCCAGCAGCTTAAACTACAACGACAATGAGCAGTTCTTC. Amino acid sequence: CASSLNYNDNEQFF.

The rearrangement joins TRBV11-2 to TRBJ2-7; no clear D. Trimming removed 5 bases at V and 6 bases at J, with 11 bases between. This CDR3 has 12 residues. Germline CDR1 SGHAT, CDR2 FQNNGV. This chain's CDR3 is CASSQLIPEQYF. In nucleotides, the CDR3 is TGTGCCAGCAGCCAACTCATTCCCGAGCAGTACTTC. Based on the CDR3 plus reference TRBV11-2 and TRBJ2-7, the full variable domain is EAGVAQSPRYKIIEKRQSVAFWCNPISGHATLYWYQQILGQGPKLLIQFQNNGVVDDSQLPKDRFSAERLKGVDSTLKIQPAKLEDSAVYLCASSQLIPEQYFGPGTRLTVT.